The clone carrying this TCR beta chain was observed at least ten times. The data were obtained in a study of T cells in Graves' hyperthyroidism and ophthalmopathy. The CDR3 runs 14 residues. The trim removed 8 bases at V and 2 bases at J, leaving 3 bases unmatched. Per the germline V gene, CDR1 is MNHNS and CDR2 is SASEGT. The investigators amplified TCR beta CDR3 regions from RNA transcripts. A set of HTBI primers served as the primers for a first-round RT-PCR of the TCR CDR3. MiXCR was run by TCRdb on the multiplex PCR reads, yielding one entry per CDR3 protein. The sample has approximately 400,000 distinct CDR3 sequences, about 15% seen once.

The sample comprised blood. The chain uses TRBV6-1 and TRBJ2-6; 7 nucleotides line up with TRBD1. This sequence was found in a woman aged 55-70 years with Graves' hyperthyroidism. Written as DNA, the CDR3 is TGTGCCAGCGGCACAGGGGCTGGGGCCAACGTCCTGACTTTC. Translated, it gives CASGTGAGANVLTF.